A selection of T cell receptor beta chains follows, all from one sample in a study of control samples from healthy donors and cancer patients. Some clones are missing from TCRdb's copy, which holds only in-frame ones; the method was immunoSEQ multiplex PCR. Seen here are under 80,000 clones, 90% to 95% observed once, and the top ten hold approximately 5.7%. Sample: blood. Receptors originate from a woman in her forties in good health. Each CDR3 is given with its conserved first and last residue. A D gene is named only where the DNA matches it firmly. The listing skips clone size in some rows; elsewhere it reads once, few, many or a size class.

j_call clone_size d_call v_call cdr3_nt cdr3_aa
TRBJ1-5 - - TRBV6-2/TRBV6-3 TGTGCCAGCAGTTACAGGGGTTGGCCCCAGCATTTT CASSYRGWPQHF
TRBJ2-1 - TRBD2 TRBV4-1 TGCGCCAGCAGTTCTCCGGGACTAGCGGATTACAATGAGCAGTTCTTC CASSSPGLADYNEQFF
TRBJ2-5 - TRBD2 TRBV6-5 TGTGCCAGCAGTTACTCGTTATTAGCGGGCCAAGAGACCCAGTACTTC CASSYSLLAGQETQYF
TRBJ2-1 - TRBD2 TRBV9 TGTGCCAGCAGCCCCGGGACTAGCAGAGACAATGAGCAGTTCTTC CASSPGTSRDNEQFF
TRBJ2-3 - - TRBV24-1 TGTGCCACCAGTGAATCTAGGACAGAACCAGATACGCAGTATTTT CATSESRTEPDTQYF
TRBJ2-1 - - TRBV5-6 TGTGCCAGCAGCAGATGGGCACAATGGCACAATGAGCAGTTCTTC CASSRWAQWHNEQFF
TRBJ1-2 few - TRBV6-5 TGTGCCAGCAGTTACTCGAGGTCTTCCGGGGCAGGCTACACCTTC CASSYSRSSGAGYTF
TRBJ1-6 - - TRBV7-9 TGTGCCAGCAGCTTAAATGAGTATTCACCCCTCCACTTT CASSLNEYSPLHF
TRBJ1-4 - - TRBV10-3 TGTGCCATCAGTTCCGGGTCCCAAGGGGAAAAACTGTTTTTT CAISSGSQGEKLFF
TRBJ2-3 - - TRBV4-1 TGCGCCAGCAGCCCCCAGGGGGGGAGGGGCACAGATACGCAGTATTTT CASSPQGGRGTDTQYF
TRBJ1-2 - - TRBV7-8 TGTGCCAGCAGCCTCAGGACGGACGATAACTATGGCTACACCTTC CASSLRTDDNYGYTF
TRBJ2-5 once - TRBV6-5 TGTGCCAGCAGTTACCAGTACCAAGAGACCCAGTACTTC CASSYQYQETQYF
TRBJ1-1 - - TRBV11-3 TGTGCCAGCAGCTTAAGCTCGGGGGCATCAGACGCAGCTTTCTTT CASSLSSGASDAAFF
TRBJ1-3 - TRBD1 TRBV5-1 TGCGCCAGCAGCCAGGGACAGGGCGCTGGAAACACCATATATTTT CASSQGQGAGNTIYF
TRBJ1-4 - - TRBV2 TGTGCCAGCAGTGAAGCGGGACAAACTAATGAAAAACTGTTTTTT CASSEAGQTNEKLFF
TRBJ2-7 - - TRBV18 TGTGCCAGCTCCCTTCGGGGCCCCCACGAGCAGTACTTC CASSLRGPHEQYF
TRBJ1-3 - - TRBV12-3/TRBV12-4 TGTGCCAGCAGTTTAGCCAGGGAGGACACCATATATTTT CASSLAREDTIYF
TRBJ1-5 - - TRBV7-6 TGTGCCAGCAGCCCCCGCGCAGATAGCAATCAGCCCCAGCATTTT CASSPRADSNQPQHF
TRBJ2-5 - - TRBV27 TGTGCCAGCAGTTCCTGGGGGCAGCAAGAGACCCAGTACTTC CASSSWGQQETQYF
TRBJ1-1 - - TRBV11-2 TGTGCCAGCAGGCGACAGCCGCAATCTGAAGCTTTCTTT CASRRQPQSEAFF
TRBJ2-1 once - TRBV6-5 TGTGCCAGCACTAGGGTCTTTTCCTACAATGAGCAGTTCTTC CASTRVFSYNEQFF
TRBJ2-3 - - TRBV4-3 TGCGCCAGCAGCCAAGGGGGAGGAGATACGCAGTATTTT CASSQGGGDTQYF
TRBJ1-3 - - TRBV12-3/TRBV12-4 TGTGCCAGCAGTTTATCTGGAAACACCATATATTTT CASSLSGNTIYF
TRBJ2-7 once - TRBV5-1 TGCGCCAGCAGCTTGGCCAGGGGAATCTACGAGCAGTACTTC CASSLARGIYEQYF
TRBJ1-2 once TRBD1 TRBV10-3 TGTGCCATCAGTCAGGGGGGCCTCGAGGTCTATGGCTACACCTTC CAISQGGLEVYGYTF
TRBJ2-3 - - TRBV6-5 TGTGCCAGCATCAGCTGGAAAGATACGCAGTATTTT CASISWKDTQYF
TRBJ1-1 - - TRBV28 TGTGCCAGCAGCGGTATCGGCACCGCGGAGACTGAAGCTTTCTTT CASSGIGTAETEAFF
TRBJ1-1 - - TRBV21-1 TGTGCCAGCAGCAAAGGCCCCCCTACGGAGAGGGGGAACACTGAAGCTTTCTTT CASSKGPPTERGNTEAFF
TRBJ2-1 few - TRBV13 TGTGCCAGCAGACCCTCAAGTGGGATATCCTACAATGAGCAGTTCTTC CASRPSSGISYNEQFF
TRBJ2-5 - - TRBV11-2 TGTGCCAGCAGCTCTAAAGTTAACACGAGGTGGACCCAGTACTTC CASSSKVNTRWTQYF
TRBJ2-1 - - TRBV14 TGTGCCAGCAGCCAACAGGGGACCCGATCTGGCGATGAGCAGTTCTTC CASSQQGTRSGDEQFF
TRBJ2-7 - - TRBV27 TGTGCCAGCAGTTTATCGCCTTTTCGCCAGGGTGGGTTAGAAGGGGAGCAGTACTTC CASSLSPFRQGGLEGEQYF
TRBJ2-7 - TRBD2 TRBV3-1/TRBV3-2 TGTGCCAGCAGCCTAGCGGGAGACGAGCAGTACTTC CASSLAGDEQYF
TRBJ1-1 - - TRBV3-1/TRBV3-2 TGTGCCAGCAGCCAGCGACAGCACACTGAAGCTTTCTTT CASSQRQHTEAFF
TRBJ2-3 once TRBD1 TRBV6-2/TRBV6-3 TGTGCCAGCAGTGACCCGGGACAGTCCACAGATACGCAGTATTTT CASSDPGQSTDTQYF
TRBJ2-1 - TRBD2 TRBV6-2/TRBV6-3 TGTGCCAGCACCCCAGGGAGAATAGGCGTCCTAGCGGGAAAGGTTGGAACGAATGAGCAGTTCTTC CASTPGRIGVLAGKVGTNEQFF
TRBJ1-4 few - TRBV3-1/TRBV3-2 TGTGCCAGCACCCAAGGGTCGGAGGGGGAAGGCGAAAAACTGTTTTTT CASTQGSEGEGEKLFF
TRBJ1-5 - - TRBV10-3 TGTGCCATCCGGACAGACAATCAGCCCCAGCATTTT CAIRTDNQPQHF
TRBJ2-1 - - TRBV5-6 TGTGCCAGCAGGGATGAGGACAGTTACAATGAGCAGTTCTTC CASRDEDSYNEQFF
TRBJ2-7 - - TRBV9 TGTGCCAGCAGCCCCCGGGGGAGTCGGTACGAGCAGTACTTC CASSPRGSRYEQYF
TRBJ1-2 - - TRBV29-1 TGCAGCGTTGTCGAAAGGATGTTTAACTATGGCTACACCTTC CSVVERMFNYGYTF
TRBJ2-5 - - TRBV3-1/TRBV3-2 TGTACCAGCAGCCAAGATCTGGCCAGCCAGGGTGAGACCCAGTACTTC CTSSQDLASQGETQYF
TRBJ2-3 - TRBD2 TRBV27 TGTGCCAGCAGCCCCTCTAGCGGCTACACAGATACGCAGTATTTT CASSPSSGYTDTQYF
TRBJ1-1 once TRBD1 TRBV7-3 TGTGCCAGCAGCTTGACAGGGATTAACACTGAAGCTTTCTTT CASSLTGINTEAFF
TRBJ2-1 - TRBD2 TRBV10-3 TGTGCCATCAGTGAGGCGGGGCGGGGGAACAATGAGCAGTTCTTC CAISEAGRGNNEQFF
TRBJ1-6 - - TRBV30 TGTGCCTGGAGCTGGAGCTCCTATAATTCACCCCTCCACTTT CAWSWSSYNSPLHF
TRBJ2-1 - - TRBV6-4 TGTGCCAGCAGTGCCACCGACTGGGATGAGCAGTTCTTC CASSATDWDEQFF
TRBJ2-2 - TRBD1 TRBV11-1 TGTGCCAGCAGCTTGGGACAGGCGAACACCGGGGAGCTGTTTTTT CASSLGQANTGELFF
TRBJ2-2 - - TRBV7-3 TGTGCCAGCAGCTCCGGGGTTAGCGTGAACACCGGGGAGCTGTTTTTT CASSSGVSVNTGELFF
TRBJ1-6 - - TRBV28 TGTGCCAGCAGTTTATATCCGGGAACGACACCCCTCCACTTT CASSLYPGTTPLHF
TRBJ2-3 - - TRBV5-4 TGTGCCAGCAGCTTGGGGGCCGCCACAGATACGCAGTATTTT CASSLGAATDTQYF
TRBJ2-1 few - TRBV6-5 TGTGCCAGCAGTTACCAGATCACTAGCACCAATGAGCAGTTCTTC CASSYQITSTNEQFF
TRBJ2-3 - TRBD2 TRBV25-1 TGTGCCACCCTACCCCCGGGGGGGCCTGGAGATACGCAGTATTTT CATLPPGGPGDTQYF
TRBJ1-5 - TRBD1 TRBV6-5 TGTGCCAGCAGAGGGACAGGGAGCAATCAGCCCCAGCATTTT CASRGTGSNQPQHF
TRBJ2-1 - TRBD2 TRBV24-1 TGTGCCACCAGTGATGCCCCGTGGGCGGGAGGGCAGGGTGAGCAGTTCTTC CATSDAPWAGGQGEQFF
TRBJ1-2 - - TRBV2 TGTGCCAGCAGTGAAGCGACAGCTAACTATGGCTACACCTTC CASSEATANYGYTF